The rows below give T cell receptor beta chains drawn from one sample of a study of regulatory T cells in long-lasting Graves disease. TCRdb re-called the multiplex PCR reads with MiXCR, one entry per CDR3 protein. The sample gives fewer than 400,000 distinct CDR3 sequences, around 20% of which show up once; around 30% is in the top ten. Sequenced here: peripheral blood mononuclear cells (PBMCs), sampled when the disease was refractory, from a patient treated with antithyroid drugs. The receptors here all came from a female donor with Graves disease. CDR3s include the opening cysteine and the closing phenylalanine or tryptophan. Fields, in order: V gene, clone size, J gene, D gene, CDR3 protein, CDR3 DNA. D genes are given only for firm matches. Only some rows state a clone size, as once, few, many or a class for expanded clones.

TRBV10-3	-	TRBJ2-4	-	CAISESTEKNIQYF	TGTGCCATCAGTGAGTCAACGGAGAAAAACATTCAGTACTTC
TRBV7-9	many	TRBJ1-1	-	CASSASEAFF	TGTGCCAGCAGCGCATCGGAAGCTTTCTTT
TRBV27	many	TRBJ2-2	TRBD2	CASSRGSGRANTGELFF	TGTGCCAGCAGTCGGGGTAGCGGGAGGGCAAACACCGGGGAGCTGTTTTTT
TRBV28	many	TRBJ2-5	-	CASSLVGRGGQETQYF	TGTGCCAGCAGCTTGGTGGGCAGGGGAGGCCAAGAGACCCAGTACTTC
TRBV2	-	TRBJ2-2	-	CASSRVTGELFF	TGTGCCAGCAGCAGGGTCACCGGGGAGCTGTTTTTT
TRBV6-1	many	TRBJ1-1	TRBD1	CAKPGQGNTEAFF	TGTGCCAAACCGGGACAGGGGAACACTGAAGCTTTCTTT
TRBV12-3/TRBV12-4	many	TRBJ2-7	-	CASSLNLWREQYF	TGTGCCAGCAGTTTAAACTTGTGGCGGGAGCAGTACTTC
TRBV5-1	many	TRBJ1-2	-	CASSLATGRLDGYTF	TGCGCCAGCAGCTTGGCCACAGGGCGTCTAGATGGCTACACCTTC
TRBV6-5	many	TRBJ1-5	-	CASSYSGGVTGQPQHF	TGTGCCAGCAGTTACTCGGGCGGGGTCACGGGTCAGCCCCAGCATTTT
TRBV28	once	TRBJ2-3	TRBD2	CASSFFMSTSRRTDTQYF	TGTGCCAGCAGTTTCTTCATGTCGACTAGCAGACGCACAGATACGCAGTATTTT
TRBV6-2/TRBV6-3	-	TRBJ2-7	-	CASSDRPRGYYYEQYF	TGTGCCAGCAGTGATCGCCCCCGGGGATATTACTACGAGCAGTACTTC
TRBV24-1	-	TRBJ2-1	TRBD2	CATSGASGRRDEQFF	TGTGCCACCAGTGGAGCTAGCGGGAGACGGGATGAGCAGTTCTTC
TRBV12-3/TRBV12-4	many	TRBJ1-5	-	CASSFDGYSNQPQHF	TGTGCCAGCAGTTTTGACGGGTATAGCAATCAGCCCCAGCATTTT
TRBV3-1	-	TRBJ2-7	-	CASSQGWTNTGEQYF	TGTGCCAGCAGCCAAGGATGGACAAACACGGGGGAGCAGTACTTC
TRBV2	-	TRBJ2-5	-	CASSFEFQETQYF	TGTGCCAGCAGCTTTGAATTCCAAGAGACCCAGTACTTC
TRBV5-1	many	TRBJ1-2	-	CASSSVPGNYGYTF	TGCGCCAGCAGCTCGGTTCCAGGGAACTATGGCTACACCTTC
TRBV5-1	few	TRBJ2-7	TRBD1	CASRRDRVPYEQYF	TGCGCCAGCAGAAGAGACAGGGTCCCCTACGAGCAGTACTTC
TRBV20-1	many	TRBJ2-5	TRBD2	CSARNAGGRETQYF	TGCAGTGCTAGAAACGCGGGGGGACGAGAGACCCAGTACTTC
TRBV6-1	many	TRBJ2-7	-	CASSYARGSPYEQYF	TGTGCCAGCAGTTACGCGCGGGGCTCTCCCTACGAGCAGTACTTC
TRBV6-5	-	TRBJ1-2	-	CASSSYRQDLGYTF	TGTGCCAGCAGTTCATACAGACAGGACCTAGGCTACACCTTC
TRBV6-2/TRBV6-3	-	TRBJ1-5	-	CASGRFAMEPQHF	TGTGCCAGCGGTCGATTCGCAATGGAGCCCCAGCATTTT
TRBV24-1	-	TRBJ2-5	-	CATSGLLGGAQYF	TGTGCCACCAGTGGATTGTTAGGAGGGGCCCAGTACTTC
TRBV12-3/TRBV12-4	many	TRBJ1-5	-	CASSLTVRSYSNQPQHF	TGTGCCAGCAGTTTAACGGTCCGTTCCTATAGCAATCAGCCCCAGCATTTT
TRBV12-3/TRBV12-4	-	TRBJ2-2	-	CASSFQGYGELFF	TGTGCCAGCAGTTTTCAGGGGTACGGGGAGCTGTTTTTT
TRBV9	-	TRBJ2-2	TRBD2	CASSPPGTSSAGELFF	TGTGCCAGCAGCCCTCCCGGGACTAGCTCCGCCGGGGAGCTGTTTTTT
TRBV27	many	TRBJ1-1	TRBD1	CASSPQTGHRNTEAFF	TGTGCCAGCAGTCCACAGACAGGGCACAGGAACACTGAAGCTTTCTTT
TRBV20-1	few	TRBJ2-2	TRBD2	CRVAGGPSGELFF	TGCAGAGTAGCGGGAGGGCCTTCCGGGGAGCTGTTTTTT